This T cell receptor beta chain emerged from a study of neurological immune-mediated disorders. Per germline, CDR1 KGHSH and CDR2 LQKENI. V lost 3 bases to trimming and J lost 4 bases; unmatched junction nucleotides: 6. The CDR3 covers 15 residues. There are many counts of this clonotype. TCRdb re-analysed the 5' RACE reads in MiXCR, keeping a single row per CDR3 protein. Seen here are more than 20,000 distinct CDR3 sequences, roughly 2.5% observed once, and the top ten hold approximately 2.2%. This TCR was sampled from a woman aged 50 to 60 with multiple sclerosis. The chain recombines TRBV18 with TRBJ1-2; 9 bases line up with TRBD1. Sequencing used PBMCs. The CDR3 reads CASSPQDRGGYGYTF. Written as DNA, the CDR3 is TGTGCCAGCTCACCCCAGGACAGGGGCGGCTATGGCTACACCTTC.